What follows describes a single TCR beta chain. This CDR3 is built from 13 residues. V lost 2 bases to trimming and J lost 6 bases, with 13 bases between them. Germline CDR1 reads DFQATT; CDR2 reads SNEGSKA (reference sequence). The entry originates in a study of response to subunit inactivated influenza vaccine. TCRdb recomputed calls from the RT-PCR reads with MiXCR, one row per CDR3 protein. The sample carries about 610,000 distinct CDR3 sequences, 12% to 15% recorded once. This receptor was taken from a man aged 50 or older who received an inactivated influenza vaccine. Sequenced here: PBMCs from blood, sampled 12 days after vaccination. V gene TRBV20-1 combines with J gene TRBJ1-1, with D possibly matching TRBD1 (5 bases). The CDR3 bases are TGCAGTGCTAGAATCATGGGGGACTCTGAAGCTTTCTTT. Its protein is CSARIMGDSEAFF.